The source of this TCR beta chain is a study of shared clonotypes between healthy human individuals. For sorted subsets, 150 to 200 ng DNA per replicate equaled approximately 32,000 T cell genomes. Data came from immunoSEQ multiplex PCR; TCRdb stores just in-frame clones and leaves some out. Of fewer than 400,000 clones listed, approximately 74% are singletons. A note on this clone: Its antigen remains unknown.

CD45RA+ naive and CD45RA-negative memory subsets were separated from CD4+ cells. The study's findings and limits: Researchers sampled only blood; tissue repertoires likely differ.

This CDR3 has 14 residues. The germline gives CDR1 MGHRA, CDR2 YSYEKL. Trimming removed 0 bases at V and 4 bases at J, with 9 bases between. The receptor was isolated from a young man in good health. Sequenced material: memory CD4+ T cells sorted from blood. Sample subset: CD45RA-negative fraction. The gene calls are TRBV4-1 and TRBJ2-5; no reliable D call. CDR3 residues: CASSQDPSTETQYF. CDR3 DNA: TGCGCCAGCAGCCAAGATCCGTCTACAGAGACCCAGTACTTC.